Following are 5 T cell receptor beta chains from one sample sequenced in a study of blood T cell repertoires in COVID-19. Produced via immunoSEQ multiplex PCR; TCRdb's table is partial and in-frame only. The data show some 420,000 clones, approximately 90% seen once. The sequencing sample was made of PBMCs or T cells enriched from blood (not recorded which). These receptors were collected from a man in his thirties or forties who had recovered from COVID-19.

The rearrangement joins TRBV12-3 or TRBV12-4 to TRBJ2-3; D is ambiguous. Trimming took 5 bases from V and 2 from J, leaving 5 bases between them. The CDR3 spans 12 residues. CDR3 bases: TGTGCCAGCAGTCTATTCACAGATACGCAGTATTTT. Translating it yields CASSLFTDTQYF.

As DNA, the CDR3 is TGTGCCAGCAGAGGGGGCTTCTATGGCTACACCTTC. Its protein is CASRGGFYGYTF. The genes are TRBV28 and TRBJ1-2, with 7 bases matching TRBD1. This CDR3 is built from 12 residues. The germline gives CDR1 MDHEN, CDR2 SYDVKM. V was pared by 6 bases and J by 4 bases, with 2 bases of the junction left unmatched.

CDR3 sequence (DNA): TGTGCCTGGAATCCCGGGACTAGCGGGAGGGGGGGGCCTTACGAGCAGTACTTC. Amino acids: CAWNPGTSGRGGPYEQYF. This chain connects TRBV30 to TRBJ2-7; the match to TRBD2 covers 16 bases. The CDR3 is made up of 18 amino acids. Germline assignment: CDR1 GTSNPN and CDR2 SVGIG (reference sequence). The V gene end was trimmed by 4 bases and the J gene end by 4 bases; junction bases not matched to a gene: 13.

The chain carries TRBV5-1 and TRBJ2-2; 10 bases agree with TRBD2. Germline CDR1 and CDR2: SGHRS and YFSETQ. This CDR3 is built from 18 residues. The V segment lost 1 base and the J segment 2 bases; nucleotides outside the gene matches: 8. The CDR3 nucleotides read TGCGCCAGCAGCTTGCGGCTAGCGGGAGTAGCAAACACCGGGGAGCTGTTTTTT. Translated: CASSLRLAGVANTGELFF.

The chain combines TRBV6-1 with TRBJ2-1; perhaps TRBD2 as D (6 bases). V lost 4 bases, J lost 5 bases, and 12 bases lay in between. This CDR3 has 14 amino acids. Germline CDR1 reads MNHNS; CDR2 reads SASEGT. As DNA, the CDR3 is TGTGCCAGCAGTGTGGACGGGAGTCACAATGAGCAGTTCTTC. As protein: CASSVDGSHNEQFF.